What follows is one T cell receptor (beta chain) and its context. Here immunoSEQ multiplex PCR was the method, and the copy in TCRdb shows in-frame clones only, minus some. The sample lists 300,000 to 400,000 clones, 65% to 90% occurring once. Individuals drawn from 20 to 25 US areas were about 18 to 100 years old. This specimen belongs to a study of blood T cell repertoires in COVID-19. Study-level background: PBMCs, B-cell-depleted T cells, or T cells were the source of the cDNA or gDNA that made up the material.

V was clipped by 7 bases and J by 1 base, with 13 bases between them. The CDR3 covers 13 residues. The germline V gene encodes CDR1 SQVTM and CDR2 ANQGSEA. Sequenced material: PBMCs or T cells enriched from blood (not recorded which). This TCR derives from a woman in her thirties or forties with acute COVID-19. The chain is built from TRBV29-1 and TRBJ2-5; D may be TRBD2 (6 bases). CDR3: CSARRGSQETQYF. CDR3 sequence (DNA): TGCAGCGCCCGACGGGGGTCCCAAGAGACCCAGTACTTC.